Listed below are T cell receptor beta chains from one sample, sequenced in a study of blood T cells in healthy people across ages. TCRdb independently ran MiXCR on the 5' RACE reads; one entry per CDR3 protein. The sample lists some 700,000 distinct CDR3 sequences, roughly 41% occurring once. The sequencing sample was made of blood. The receptors stem from a woman in her sixties or seventies in good health. Each CDR3 is given with its conserved first and last residue. The D gene is left open where the match is weak. Size tells how often a clone was seen (once, few, many) or the class of an expanded clone, and some rows leave it out.

v_gene,abundance,d_gene,j_gene,CDR3nt,CDR3aa
TRBV20-1,many,.,TRBJ1-5,TGCAGTGCTCGTGGAAGCAATCAGCCCCAGCATTTT,CSARGSNQPQHF
TRBV20-1,.,TRBD2,TRBJ2-5,TGCAGTGCTCGCGGACTAGCGGGAAGGGAGACCCAGTACTTC,CSARGLAGRETQYF
TRBV7-9,.,TRBD1,TRBJ1-2,TGTGCCAGCAGCAGTGGACAGGCGGGTTATTATGGCTACACCTTC,CASSSGQAGYYGYTF
TRBV9,many,.,TRBJ2-1,TGTGCCAGCAGCGTCGCAAATGAGCAGTTCTTC,CASSVANEQFF
TRBV5-1,.,.,TRBJ2-1,TGCGCCAGCAGCGATGTAGCGTCCCAAGAGACCCAGTTCTTC,CASSDVASQETQFF
TRBV7-9,.,.,TRBJ2-7,TGTGCCAGCAGCTCAGGAGGACAGAAACTCTACGAGCAGTACTTC,CASSSGGQKLYEQYF
TRBV9,many,.,TRBJ2-1,TGTGCCAGCAGCGGTTCGTTAACTTACAATGAGCAGTTCTTC,CASSGSLTYNEQFF
TRBV20-1,few,.,TRBJ2-1,TGCAGTGCCGGTAGAATCTACGGGGCCGATGAGCAGTTCTTC,CSAGRIYGADEQFF
TRBV6-5,few,.,TRBJ2-5,TGTGCCAGCAGTTCCCCAGGGGCGGAGACCCAGTACTTC,CASSSPGAETQYF
TRBV10-3,once,TRBD2,TRBJ2-5,TGTGCCACCCTGAGTAGCGGGAGAGGGGAGCAGTACTTC,CATLSSGRGEQYF
TRBV3-1,.,TRBD2,TRBJ2-1,TGTGCCAGCGGCCAACGGGGGGGCGGAATCAATGAGCAGTTCTTC,CASGQRGGGINEQFF
TRBV28,.,.,TRBJ1-2,TGTGCCAGCAAACTCGAAGCAGGGACGATAATAAATGGCTACACCTTC,CASKLEAGTIINGYTF
TRBV7-8,few,TRBD2,TRBJ2-3,TGTGCCAGCAGCTTAGGGGTAGCGGGGGGCACAGATACGCAGTATTTT,CASSLGVAGGTDTQYF
TRBV18,few,.,TRBJ1-4,TGTGCCAGCTCACCACCCCCGGCAGGGAACGAAAAACTGTTTTTT,CASSPPPAGNEKLFF
TRBV18,.,.,TRBJ1-5,TGTGCCAGCTCACCAGACGGGGGGGGAGGATCGCCCCAGCATTTT,CASSPDGGGGSPQHF
TRBV3-1,few,TRBD2,TRBJ2-1,TGTGCCAGCAGCCATTCGACGCTAGCGGGGGGGTACAATGAGCAGTTCTTC,CASSHSTLAGGYNEQFF
TRBV15,.,.,TRBJ2-1,TGTGCCACCAGCAGAGAACGGCTGTACAATGAGCAGTTCTTC,CATSRERLYNEQFF
TRBV27,once,.,TRBJ2-2,TGTGCCAGCGGGGGGCGGGGGACCGGGGAGCTGTTTTTT,CASGGRGTGELFF
TRBV3-1,.,TRBD2,TRBJ2-1,TGTGCCAGCAGCCGGACTAGCTTTGTCAATGAGCAGTTCTTC,CASSRTSFVNEQFF
TRBV18,.,.,TRBJ1-2,TGTGCCAGCTCACCAGGAGGGACACATGGCTACACCTTC,CASSPGGTHGYTF
TRBV29-1,.,.,TRBJ1-5,TGCAGCGTACAGAACGGGGGAAGCAATCAGCCCCAGCATTTT,CSVQNGGSNQPQHF
TRBV12-3/TRBV12-4,many,.,TRBJ2-7,TGTGCCAGCAGTCTCCTTAATAGCGGTTACTACGAGCAGTACTTC,CASSLLNSGYYEQYF
TRBV20-1,.,.,TRBJ1-1,TGCAGTGCTAGAGATCCCCTTATGAACACTGAAGCTTTCTTT,CSARDPLMNTEAFF
TRBV29-1,few,.,TRBJ2-1,TGCAGCGTAAAAAGCGGACTGAGCGTGGCCTACAATGAGCAGTTCTTC,CSVKSGLSVAYNEQFF
TRBV7-9,.,.,TRBJ1-2,TGTGCCAGCAGCCTCGGGGGACGGGGGCGACTCGATGGCTACACCTTC,CASSLGGRGRLDGYTF
TRBV6-6,.,TRBD2,TRBJ2-7,TGTGCCAGCAGTTACTCGCTAGCGGGGGGTCCCGAGCAGTACTTC,CASSYSLAGGPEQYF
TRBV19,few,TRBD1,TRBJ2-7,TGTGCCAGTAGTATGGGTCCGGGACAGGGTCACCCGGGCTCCTACGAGCAGTACTTC,CASSMGPGQGHPGSYEQYF
TRBV12-3/TRBV12-4,many,TRBD1,TRBJ2-5,TGTGCCAGCAGTTTAGGACAGGGGAATGGGCAGTACTTC,CASSLGQGNGQYF
TRBV9,few,TRBD2,TRBJ2-1,TGTGCCAGCAGCGTAGGGGCGGGAGCGAATAATGAGCAGTTCTTC,CASSVGAGANNEQFF
TRBV20-1,.,TRBD2,TRBJ2-3,TGCAGTGCTAGAGCTCGCGGGAGCAACACAGATACGCAGTATTTT,CSARARGSNTDTQYF
TRBV5-1,.,.,TRBJ2-1,TGCGCCAGCAGCTTGGATGTTGGATCCTCCTACAATGAGCAGTTCTTC,CASSLDVGSSYNEQFF
TRBV30,.,.,TRBJ2-1,TGTGCCTGGAGTTCGATGGGAAGGCAACACAATGAGCAGTTCTTC,CAWSSMGRQHNEQFF
TRBV6-2/TRBV6-3,.,.,TRBJ2-7,TGTGCCAGCAGTTACGGCCGGAATCACGAGCAGTACTTC,CASSYGRNHEQYF
TRBV6-9,few,TRBD1,TRBJ2-1,TGTGCCAGCAGTTATCGACAGGGGAACTACAATGAGCAGTTCTTC,CASSYRQGNYNEQFF
TRBV7-7,.,TRBD2,TRBJ2-7,TGTGCCAGCAGCTTAGAGCGGGGGCTGTACAATGAGCAGTACTTC,CASSLERGLYNEQYF